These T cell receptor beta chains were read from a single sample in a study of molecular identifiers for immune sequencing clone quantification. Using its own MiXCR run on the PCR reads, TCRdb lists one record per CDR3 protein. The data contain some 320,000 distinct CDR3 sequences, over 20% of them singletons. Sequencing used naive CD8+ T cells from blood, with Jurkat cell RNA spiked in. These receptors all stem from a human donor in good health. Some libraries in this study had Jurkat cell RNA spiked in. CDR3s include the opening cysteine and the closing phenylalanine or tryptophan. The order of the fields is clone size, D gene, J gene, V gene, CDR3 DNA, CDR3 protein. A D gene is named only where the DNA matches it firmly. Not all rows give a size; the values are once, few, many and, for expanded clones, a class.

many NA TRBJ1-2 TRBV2 TGTGCCAGCAAGGCAGGGGAGAACTATGGCTACACCTTC CASKAGENYGYTF
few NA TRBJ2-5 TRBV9 TGTGCCAGCAGCACGTGGGAAGGCCAAGAGACCCAGTACTTC CASSTWEGQETQYF
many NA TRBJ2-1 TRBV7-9 TGTGCCAGCAGCTTAACAGGGAACTACAATGAGCAGTTCTTC CASSLTGNYNEQFF
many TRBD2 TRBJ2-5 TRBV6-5 TGTGCCAGCAGTTCTCTAGCGGGAAAAGAGACCCAGTACTTC CASSSLAGKETQYF
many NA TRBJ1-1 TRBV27 TGTGCCAGCAGTTTAATCGCGGGGAACACTGAAGCTTTCTTT CASSLIAGNTEAFF
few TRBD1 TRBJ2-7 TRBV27 TGTGCCAGCAGTTACCGCGGGACAGGTTCCTACGAGCAGTACTTC CASSYRGTGSYEQYF
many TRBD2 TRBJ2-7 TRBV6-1 TGTGCCAGCAGTTCTCGCGGGACTAGTTTGGGCGAGCAGTACTTC CASSSRGTSLGEQYF
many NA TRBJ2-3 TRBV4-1 TGCGCCAGCAGCCATTACCGGGGCAGCACAGATACGCAGTATTTT CASSHYRGSTDTQYF
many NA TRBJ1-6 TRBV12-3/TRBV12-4 TGTGCCAGCAGTTCGTCCGGGTATAGATTCCACTTT CASSSSGYRFHF
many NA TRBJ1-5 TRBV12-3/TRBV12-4 TGTGCCAGCAGCCTAGGGGAGTATTATCAGCCCCAGCATTTT CASSLGEYYQPQHF
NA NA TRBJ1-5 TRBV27 TGTGCCAGCAGTTTAAGGGGCAGCAGTCAGCCCCAGCATTTT CASSLRGSSQPQHF
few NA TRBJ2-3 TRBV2 TGTGCCAGCAGTGTGGGTTATCCCACAGATACGCAGTATTTT CASSVGYPTDTQYF
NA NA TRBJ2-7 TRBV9 TGTGCCAGCAGCCCCGGGACGAACGAGCAGTACTTC CASSPGTNEQYF
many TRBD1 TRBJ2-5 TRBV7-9 TGTGCCAGCAGCCCGACCTGGACAGGGAACCAAGAGACCCAGTACTTC CASSPTWTGNQETQYF
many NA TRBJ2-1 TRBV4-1 TGCGCCAGCAGCCAAGAGGGGGCGGTCGGGACATCCTACAATGAGCAGTTCTTC CASSQEGAVGTSYNEQFF
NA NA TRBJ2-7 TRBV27 TGTGCCAGCAGCTTCCGGGACTCAGCCTACGAGCAGTACTTC CASSFRDSAYEQYF
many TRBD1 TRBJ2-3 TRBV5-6 TGTGCCAGCAGCTTGAGGGACAGACTGATTGGAGATACGCAGTATTTT CASSLRDRLIGDTQYF